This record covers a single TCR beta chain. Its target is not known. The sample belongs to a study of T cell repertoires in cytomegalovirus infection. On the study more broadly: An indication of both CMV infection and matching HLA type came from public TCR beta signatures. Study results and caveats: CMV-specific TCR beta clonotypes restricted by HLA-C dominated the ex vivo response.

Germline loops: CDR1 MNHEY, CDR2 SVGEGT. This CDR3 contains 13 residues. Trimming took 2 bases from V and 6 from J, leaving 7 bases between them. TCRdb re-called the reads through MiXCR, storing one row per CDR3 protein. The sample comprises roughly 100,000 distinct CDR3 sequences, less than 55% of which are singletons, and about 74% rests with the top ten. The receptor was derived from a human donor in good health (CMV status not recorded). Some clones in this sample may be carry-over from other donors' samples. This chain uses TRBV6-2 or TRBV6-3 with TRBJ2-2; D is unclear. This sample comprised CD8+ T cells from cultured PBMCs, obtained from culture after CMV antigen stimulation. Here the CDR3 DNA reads TGTGCCAGCAGTTACCGTGGGCCCGGGGAGCTGTTTTTT. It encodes CASSYRGPGELFF.